These 9 T cell receptor beta chains were all obtained from the same sample, sequenced in a study of Tregs in tolerant kidney transplant recipients. Sequencing was performed with immunoSEQ multiplex PCR; in TCRdb, only in-frame clones are kept and a portion is missing. The sample includes some 64,000 clones, 95% to 98% of them seen just once. The source material was Tregs from blood, sampled before the transplant. The source of these receptors is a human donor who received a combined kidney and bone marrow transplant.

The chain has TRBV5-4 and TRBJ2-5; 11 bases map to TRBD2. CDR3 length: 15 amino acids. Trimming took 4 bases from V and 7 from J; bases not matched to a gene: 9. Germline assignment: CDR1 SGHNT and CDR2 YYREEE (reference sequence). CDR3 protein: CASSEGLAVRATQYF. Written as DNA, the CDR3 is TGTGCCAGCAGCGAGGGACTAGCGGTGCGGGCGACCCAGTACTTC. Variable domain in full (rest from reference TRBV5-4 and TRBJ2-5): ETGVTQSPTHLIKTRGQQVTLRCSSQSGHNTVSWYQQALGQGPQFIFQYYREEENGRGNFPPRFSGLQFPNYSSELNVNALELDDSALYLCASSEGLAVRATQYFGPGTRLLVL.

V usage is TRBV7-6 and J usage is TRBJ2-1; 7 nucleotides align to TRBD2. Germline CDR1 SGHVS, CDR2 FNYEAQ. CDR3 size: 15 residues. V lost 4 bases to trimming and J lost 3 bases; unmatched junction nucleotides: 6. For the CDR3, the DNA is TGTGCCAGCAGCTCGAGGACGGGAGGCTACAATGAGCAGTTCTTC. Translating gives CASSSRTGGYNEQFF.

V is TRBV10-3 and J is TRBJ2-7; D call uncertain. There are 13 residues in the CDR3. V lost 4 bases and J lost 1, with 8 bases in between. Germline CDR1 is ENHRY and CDR2 is SYGVKD. CDR3 residues: CAISVVQSYEQYF. Here the CDR3 DNA reads TGTGCCATCAGTGTAGTACAGTCCTACGAGCAGTACTTC.

The chain uses TRBV5-4 and TRBJ2-3; 11 positions agree with TRBD2. CDR1 is SGHNT and CDR2 is YYREEE in the germline V gene (reference sequence). Trimming cost V 4 bases and J 2 bases; bases outside gene matches: 6. This CDR3 comprises 16 residues. CDR3 DNA sequence: TGTGCCAGCAGCCCCAGACTAGCGGGGATCACAGATACGCAGTATTTT. The encoded protein is CASSPRLAGITDTQYF.

The gene calls are TRBV14 and TRBJ2-7, with 9 bases identical to TRBD2. The CDR3 spans 15 residues. Germline CDR1 is SGHDN and CDR2 is FVKESK. The V gene end was trimmed by 1 base and the J gene end by 4 bases; junction bases not matched to a gene: 5. The CDR3 DNA reads TGTGCCAGCAGCCAAGGGAGCGGGAGGATTTACGAGCAGTACTTC. Protein: CASSQGSGRIYEQYF.

V and J are TRBV4-3 and TRBJ2-1, with 7 bases that match TRBD2. The CDR3 has 16 residues. Germline loops: CDR1 LGHNA, CDR2 YSLEER. Trimming removed 4 bases from V and 10 bases from J; junction bases left unmatched: 16. In nucleotides, the CDR3 is TGCGCCAGCAGCCCTATATCAGGGCTAGCGGTCGTAGAGCAGTTCTTC. It translates to CASSPISGLAVVEQFF.

The chain uses TRBV27 and TRBJ1-6, with D unclear. This CDR3 comprises 15 residues. Germline V gene lookup returns CDR1 MNHEY and CDR2 SMNVEV (reference sequence). The V gene lost 1 base and the J gene lost 8 bases, with 12 bases spanning the gap. The CDR3 region is CASSLFLKSHSPLHF. CDR3 in DNA: TGTGCCAGCAGTTTATTTCTAAAAAGCCATTCACCCCTCCACTTT.

This clone has only one observation. This chain links TRBV15 with TRBJ1-1; D not resolved. The CDR3 totals 14 residues. Trimming removed 1 base from V and 11 bases from J, with 17 bases in between. Looked up from germline, CDR1 is LNHNV and CDR2 is YYDKDF (reference sequence). The CDR3 protein is CATSRVGTAGGAFF. The DNA for the CDR3 is TGTGCCACCAGCAGAGTAGGAACAGCCGGTGGGGCTTTCTTT.

This clone was detected only once. The chain employs TRBV6-6 and TRBJ1-1; D remains unclear. Looked up from germline, CDR1 is MNHNY and CDR2 is SVGAGI (reference sequence). The CDR3 runs 13 residues. The V end was cut by 2 bases, the J end by 7 bases, with 11 bases between. In DNA form, the CDR3 reads TGTGCCAGCAGTTACGACGGTCACTATGAAGCTTTCTTT. Translation: CASSYDGHYEAFF.